The 18 T cell receptor beta chains given below trace back to one sample, sequenced in a study of T cell clonality in common variable immunodeficiency (dated by TCRdb to the mid-2010s). Beyond this particular receptor, the publication reports: Reportedly, TCRbeta sequences from CVID had fewer deletions and N-nucleotide insertions, and highly modified clones with 13 or more V deletions were absent from CVID.

No cognate antigen is known for these TCRs. Library construction relied on the immunoSEQ multiplex PCR assay. TCRdb retrieved this table from immuneACCESS and kept in-frame rearrangements only. Not all clones are present; in checked studies, unresolved V genes account for under half, and no reason is known for the remainder. This sample includes just over 15,000 clones, and none of them was observed just once. The ten most abundant clones make up approximately 12% of the sample. Sequenced input: peripheral blood mononuclear cells. Source of these receptors: a human donor with common variable immunodeficiency.

This clone was found a few times. The CDR3 is cut off 3 residues early in the read; its end comes from the germline J gene. The chain uses TRBV30 and TRBJ1-1; no clear D. Trimming pared 3 bases from V and 3 bases from J, leaving 11 bases between. There are 13 residues in the CDR3. Germline V gene sequence: CDR1 GTSNPN, CDR2 SVGIG (reference sequence). CDR3 region: CAWSNPVHTEAFF. The sequenced CDR3 bases are TGTGCCTGGAGCAACCCGGTCCACACTGAA.

This clone was seen many times. The CDR3 goes on 3 residues after the read ends, and that part is filled in from the germline J gene. The chain combines TRBV28 with TRBJ2-1; TRBD2 matches at 7 bases. V shed 6 bases, J shed 4 bases, and the junction held 12 bases outside the gene matches. From germline, CDR1 is MDHEN and CDR2 SYDVKM. The CDR3 is 16 residues long. The CDR3 protein is CASSNAPGGSYNEQFF. The part of the CDR3 DNA that was read is TGTGCCAGCAGCAATGCTCCGGGCGGGAGTTACAATGAG.

This clone was picked up a small number of times. Coverage ceases 3 residues before the CDR3 finishes, and the germline J gene fills in the end. The V call is TRBV5-6, the J call TRBJ2-1; tentatively, D is TRBD2 (5 bases). There are 13 residues in the CDR3. Trimming shortened V by 6 bases and J by 8 bases, and 15 bases separated the two germline ends. The germline gives CDR1 SGHDT, CDR2 YYEEEE. CDR3 residues: CASTQVGRDEQFF. The sequenced CDR3 bases are TGTGCCAGCACTCAGGTTGGGCGGGATGAG.

This clone was counted a few times. The read terminates 3 residues ahead of where the CDR3 ends, so the germline J gene completes it. The chain is built from TRBV20-1 and TRBJ2-1; no reliable D call. CDR1 is DFQATT and CDR2 is SNEGSKA in the germline V gene (reference sequence). The CDR3 has 13 amino acids. The V gene lost 1 base and the J gene lost 9 bases, with 13 bases spanning the gap. CDR3 bases read: TGCAGTGCTAGAGTTGCCACTACGGCTGAG. This gives the protein CSARVATTAE. The whole CDR3 sequence reads CSARVATTAEQFF.

This clone was recorded a few times. The CDR3 goes on 3 residues after the read ends, and that part is filled in from the germline J gene. The chain is built from TRBV7-2 and TRBJ1-1; 7 bases match TRBD1. This CDR3 contains 15 residues. Germline CDR1 and CDR2: SGHTA and FQGNSA. CDR3 loop: CASSPNFGQGGIAFF. The part of the CDR3 DNA that was read is TGTGCCAGCAGCCCAAACTTTGGTCAGGGGGGCATA.

This clone has at least ten counts. The read finishes 3 residues shy of the CDR3 end, and the germline J gene is used to complete it. The genes are TRBV18 and TRBJ2-7, with 10 bases that match TRBD1. After removal of 4 bases from V and 6 bases from J, the junction contained 9 bases not matched to a gene. Germline-derived CDR1 and CDR2 are KGHSH and LQKENI. The CDR3 runs 15 residues. The CDR3: CASSLRDRGVTEQYF. Partial CDR3 DNA: TGTGCCAGCTCACTCCGGGACAGGGGAGTTACCGAG.

This clone was counted a few times. The read ends 3 residues early relative to the CDR3; the germline J gene fills the gap. The rearrangement links TRBV19 to TRBJ2-5; 7 nucleotides match TRBD1. V was pared by 4 bases and J by 5 bases, with 16 bases of the junction left unmatched. CDR3 size: 17 residues. Germline CDR1 LNHDA, CDR2 SQIVND (reference sequence). The CDR3 loop is CASSTQATGDAGETQYF. The CDR3 bases that were read are TGTGCCAGTAGTACCCAAGCTACAGGGGACGCGGGTGAGACC.

This clone turned up a few times. The read comes to an end 3 residues before the CDR3 does, leaving the germline J gene to fill in the end. The V and J genes are TRBV18 and TRBJ1-1; no clear D. The CDR3 runs to 15 residues. The germline V gene has CDR1 KGHSH and CDR2 LQKENI. Trimming shortened V by 0 bases and J by 1 base, and 9 bases separated the two germline ends. The DNA read from the CDR3 is TGTGCCAGCTCACCACCGTCACAGAAGAACACTGAA. Amino acids: CASSPPSQKNTE. In full, the CDR3 is CASSPPSQKNTEAFF.

This clone has more than one count but fewer than ten. The CDR3 goes on 3 residues after the read ends, and that part is filled in from the germline J gene. This sequence joins TRBV5-6 and TRBJ1-2; D perhaps matches TRBD1 (5 bases). Trimming took 6 bases from V and 4 from J, leaving 19 bases between them. The CDR3 covers 15 residues. CDR1 is SGHDT and CDR2 is YYEEEE in the germline V gene. The CDR3 DNA, read in part, is TGTGCCAGCACCCCGAGGGGTCGGTTGTCCTATGGC. Protein: CASTPRGRLSYG. The whole CDR3 reads CASTPRGRLSYGYTF.

This clone has only a few counts. One end of the junction is discordant with germline, which a read error may explain. The missing CDR3 end, 3 residues past where the read stops, is filled in from the germline J gene. J is TRBJ2-7 and V is TRBV20-1; 8 bases are shared with TRBD1. Germline V CDR1 and CDR2: DFQATT, SNEGSKA (reference sequence). The CDR3 totals 13 residues. The CDR3 DNA, read in part, is TGCAGTGCTAGCTGGACAGGGTCCTTCGAG. Amino acids: CSASWTGSFE. The CDR3 reads in full as CSASWTGSFEQYF.

This clone appeared a few times. The read ends 3 residues shy of where the CDR3 ends; the end is completed using the germline J gene. The genes are TRBV2 and TRBJ2-7; 7 nucleotides match TRBD1. Germline assignment: CDR1 SNHLY and CDR2 FYNNEI. V lost 3 bases to trimming and J lost 2 bases; unmatched junction nucleotides: 4. The CDR3 loop spans 14 amino acids. The covered CDR3 bases are TGTGCCAGCAGTGAGCGGACAGGTCCCTACGAG. Translation: CASSERTGPYE. The complete CDR3 reads CASSERTGPYEQYF.

This clone appeared a few times. The read ends 3 residues shy of where the CDR3 ends; the end is completed using the germline J gene. V is TRBV7-9 and J is TRBJ1-4; D gene unclear. Per germline, CDR1 SEHNR and CDR2 FQNEAQ (reference sequence). This CDR3 is built from 12 residues. The CDR3 loop reads CASSPGQLPLFF. Partial CDR3 DNA: TGTGCCAGCAGCCCTGGGCAGCTCCCA.

In this sample, this clone turned up many times. Read coverage stops 3 residues before the CDR3 terminus; the germline J gene supplies the remainder. This chain joins TRBV19 and TRBJ2-3, with 7 bases matching TRBD2. V was pared by 3 bases and J by 0 bases, with 6 bases of the junction left unmatched. Germline V gene lookup returns CDR1 LNHDA and CDR2 SQIVND (reference sequence). This CDR3 spans 16 amino acids. The CDR3 sequence is CASSIGVGRSTDTQYF. The CDR3 DNA, read in part, is TGTGCCAGTAGTATCGGGGTCGGGAGGAGCACAGATACG.

As to this clone: The DNA ends 3 residues before the CDR3 does, and the rest of the CDR3 is filled in from the germline J gene. The chain couples TRBV19 to TRBJ2-1; 7 nucleotides align to TRBD2. This CDR3 comprises 17 residues. Germline CDR1 is LNHDA and CDR2 is SQIVND (reference sequence). V lost 4 bases to trimming and J lost 7 bases; unmatched junction nucleotides: 16. The sequenced CDR3 bases are TGTGCCAGTAGTAGCCCCTCCACTAGCGAGATAGCTAATGAG. This translates into CASSSPSTSEIANE. The CDR3, in full, reads CASSSPSTSEIANEQFF.

In its sample, this clone is medium-sized. The sequence runs out 3 residues before the end of the CDR3; the remainder is reconstructed from the germline J gene. V usage is TRBV7-9 and J usage is TRBJ2-5; 7 bases map to TRBD2. V gave up 3 bases and J gave up 1 base; unmatched junction bases: 2. Germline V gene sequence: CDR1 SEHNR, CDR2 FQNEAQ (reference sequence). The CDR3 runs to 14 residues. The CDR3 is CASSFLAAQETQYF. CDR3 DNA, as far as it was read: TGTGCCAGCAGCTTCCTAGCGGCCCAAGAGACC.

Turning to this clone: The read stops 3 residues short of the end of the CDR3; the missing end is completed from the germline J gene. The chain uses TRBV19 and TRBJ2-2; D is possibly TRBD2 (5 bases). The CDR3 loop spans 15 amino acids. Germline V gives CDR1 LNHDA, CDR2 SQIVND (reference sequence). V was cut by 7 bases and J by 6 bases, with 18 bases left in between. The CDR3 DNA, read in part, is TGTGCCAGTAATGAACTAGGGAACTTCGCCGGGGAG. Translation gives CASNELGNFAGE. The full CDR3 protein is CASNELGNFAGELFF.

Comments on this clone: Read sequence stops 3 residues before the CDR3 end, and the germline J gene provides the missing end. The chain links TRBV7-9 to TRBJ2-3; 7 nucleotides line up with TRBD1. This CDR3 region has 15 residues. V was clipped by 4 bases and J by 0 bases; unmatched bases: 4. Germline lookup yields CDR1 SEHNR and CDR2 FQNEAQ (reference sequence). CDR3 region: CASSSGQESTDTQYF. CDR3 bases read: TGTGCCAGCAGCTCTGGACAGGAAAGCACAGATACG.

This clone appeared many times. The read falls 3 residues short of the CDR3 end, and the missing part is taken from the germline J gene. V is TRBV29-1 and J is TRBJ2-1; D unresolved. Trimming pared 4 bases from V and 5 bases from J, leaving 6 bases between. The CDR3 runs to 11 residues. Germline V gene data show CDR1 as SQVTM and CDR2 as ANQGSEA. CDR3 DNA, as far as it was read: TGCAGCGTTGGGCAGAACAATGAG. Translation gives CSVGQNNE. The entire CDR3 protein reads CSVGQNNEQFF.